This TCR beta chain was documented in a study of T-cell memory formation after mild COVID-19. Regarding the study as a whole: Pre-infection memory contained some responding clones, which suggested that cross-reactive memory had joined.

A word on this clonotype: Its antigen is not identified.

TCRdb reprocessed the 5' RACE reads with MiXCR, giving one entry per CDR3 protein. Altogether 150,000 or so distinct CDR3 sequences are present, approximately 14% being singletons, with the ten largest covering 13% to 15%. The CDR3 covers 12 residues. The V end was cut by 4 bases, the J end by 5 bases, with 12 bases between. The germline gives CDR1 SQVTM, CDR2 ANQGSEA. Sequencing used PBMCs or a T cell subset sorted from them (not recorded which). This sequence joins TRBV29-1 and TRBJ2-7; D unclear. This TCR came from an adult woman who had mild COVID-19 (a few samples of this study predate the infection). Cell type and time point are not known. CDR3 in DNA: TGCAGCGTTGCGGCGTTTGGGGACGAGCAGTACTTC. Translating it yields CSVAAFGDEQYF.